The 17 T cell receptor beta chains presented below share a single source sample, sequenced in a study of blood T cell repertoires in COVID-19. Method: immunoSEQ multiplex PCR; TCRdb's copy keeps in-frame clones and lacks some. The sample has around 67,000 clones; about 83% are singletons. The sample was peripheral blood. Receptors were obtained from a man aged 50 to 60 with active COVID-19.

This chain's CDR3 is CASSGQRGVGETQYF. The CDR3 coding sequence is TGCGCCAGCAGCGGCCAGCGGGGGGTCGGGGAGACCCAGTACTTC. J is TRBJ2-5 and V is TRBV5-1, with 9 bases that match TRBD2. The V segment lost 4 bases and the J segment 5 bases; nucleotides outside the gene matches: 9. The CDR3 contains 15 residues. Per the germline V gene, CDR1 is SGHRS and CDR2 is YFSETQ.

This clone was seen once. In nucleotides, the CDR3 is TGCAGCGTTGGACAGTCAACTAATGAAAAACTGTTTTTT. The encoded protein is CSVGQSTNEKLFF. The rearrangement joins TRBV29-1 to TRBJ1-4, with D maybe TRBD1 (5 bases). Looked up from germline, CDR1 is SQVTM and CDR2 is ANQGSEA. Trimming left V 4 bases short and J 0 bases short, with 6 bases between. This CDR3 comprises 13 residues. The entire variable domain, with the rest obtained from reference TRBV29-1 and TRBJ1-4, is as follows: SAVISQKPSRDICQRGTSLTIQCQVDSQVTMMFWYRQQPGQSLTLIATANQGSEATYESGFVIDKFPISRPNLTFSTLTVSNMSPEDSSIYLCSVGQSTNEKLFFGSGTQLSVL.

J is TRBJ2-7 and V is TRBV3-1 (or the pseudogene TRBV3-2); 7 bases fit TRBD1. This CDR3 has 15 residues. The germline CDR1 and CDR2 sequences are LGHDT and YNNKEL (reference sequence). The V segment lost 2 bases and the J segment 4 bases; nucleotides outside the gene matches: 8. CDR3 DNA: TGTGCCAGCAGCCAATACGGACAGGTGACGTACGAGCAGTACTTC. Protein product: CASSQYGQVTYEQYF.

The chain joins TRBV6-5 to TRBJ2-1; 14 nucleotides match TRBD2. Trimming removed 6 bases from V and 8 bases from J; junction bases left unmatched: 6. Looked up from germline, CDR1 is MNHEY and CDR2 is SVGAGI. The CDR3 loop spans 15 amino acids. CDR3 in amino acids: CASSPGTSGSHEQFF. DNA of the CDR3: TGTGCCAGCAGCCCCGGGACTAGCGGGAGCCATGAGCAGTTCTTC.

This chain connects TRBV10-1 to TRBJ1-2; D gene ambiguous. There are 13 residues in the CDR3. Trimming pared 9 bases from V and 2 bases from J, leaving 13 bases between. CDR1 is WNHNN and CDR2 is SYGVQD in the germline V gene (reference sequence). The CDR3 loop is CARCGRINYGYTF. The CDR3 bases are TGCGCCAGGTGTGGCAGGATAAACTATGGCTACACCTTC.

The chain couples TRBV7-9 to TRBJ2-5; D possibly corresponds to TRBD1 (6 bases). Trimming took 5 bases from V and 2 from J, leaving 12 bases between them. The CDR3 contains 14 residues. The germline CDR1 and CDR2 sequences are SEHNR and FQNEAQ (reference sequence). CDR3 amino acids: CASSPGQIQETQYF. The CDR3 region has the DNA TGTGCCAGCAGCCCCGGACAGATTCAAGAGACCCAGTACTTC.

This clone was recorded a few times. The V and J genes are TRBV4-1 and TRBJ1-3, with a possible D match to TRBD1 (5 bases). The V gene's germline CDR1 is MGHRA and CDR2 YSYEKL. The germline V and J ends were trimmed by 2 bases and 2 bases, with 10 bases remaining between them. The CDR3 is 15 amino acids. CDR3 in amino acids: CASSQKWGAGNTIYF. CDR3 bases: TGCGCCAGCAGCCAAAAGTGGGGGGCTGGAAACACCATATATTTT.

V is TRBV7-9 and J is TRBJ1-4; 7 bases match TRBD1. The V and J ends lost 0 bases and 7 bases, in that order; junction bases with no gene match: 2. CDR1 and CDR2 (germline): SEHNR, FQNEAQ (reference sequence). This CDR3 is built from 14 residues. CDR3 in DNA: TGTGCCAGCAGCTTAGCGGGGACAGTTGAAAAACTGTTTTTT. Residues: CASSLAGTVEKLFF.

The V gene is TRBV3-1 (or the pseudogene TRBV3-2), the J gene TRBJ2-2, with D possibly TRBD2 on 6 matching bases. Trimming removed 4 bases at V and 2 bases at J, with 11 bases between. CDR1 is LGHDT, CDR2 YNNKEL, per germline (reference sequence). The CDR3 is 15 amino acids. Here the CDR3 DNA reads TGTGCCAGCAGCCTCGGGACTCTTAACACCGGGGAGCTGTTTTTT. This gives the protein CASSLGTLNTGELFF.

This clone was observed a handful of times. The rearrangement uses TRBV7-3 and TRBJ2-3; possibly TRBD2 for D (5 bases). This CDR3 has 14 amino acids. The germline CDR1 and CDR2 sequences are SGHTA and FQGTGA. V was shortened by 0 bases and J by 6 bases, with 10 bases between the two germline ends. The CDR3 region is CASSLTDSLDTQYF. The CDR3 nucleotides are TGTGCCAGCAGCTTAACGGACTCCCTCGATACGCAGTATTTT.

This rearrangement joins TRBV24-1 to TRBJ2-2; perhaps TRBD1 as D (6 bases). Germline loops: CDR1 KGHDR, CDR2 SFDVKD. The CDR3 consists of 14 residues. Between the trimmed V and J ends, which lost 4 bases and 3 bases, there was a span of 8 bases. The CDR3 DNA sequence: TGTGCCACCAGTGAAAACAGGGACACCGGGGAGCTGTTTTTT. Translated, it gives CATSENRDTGELFF.

CDR3 bases: TGTGCCAGCAGCCAAGAGAACAGGGGTGTTGAGACCCAGTACTTC. This encodes CASSQENRGVETQYF. The chain links TRBV3-1 (or the pseudogene TRBV3-2) to TRBJ2-5; 7 bases match TRBD1. The V gene's germline CDR1 is LGHDT and CDR2 YNNKEL (reference sequence). V lost 0 bases to trimming and J lost 5 bases; unmatched junction nucleotides: 6. The CDR3 extends over 15 amino acids.

The chain recombines TRBV7-2 with TRBJ2-1; TRBD2 matches at 12 bases. The CDR3 loop spans 17 amino acids. CDR1 SGHTA and CDR2 FQGNSA come from the germline V gene. The J segment lost 4 bases and the V segment lost 2 bases, leaving 6 bases of the junction unmatched. This CDR3 is CASSLLPTSGSYNEQFF. Written as DNA, the CDR3 is TGTGCCAGCAGCTTACTCCCGACTAGCGGGAGTTACAATGAGCAGTTCTTC. The variable domain in full, with the rest retrieved from reference TRBV7-2 and TRBJ2-1, is GAGVSQSPSNKVTEKGKDVELRCDPISGHTALYWYRQSLGQGLEFLIYFQGNSAPDKSGLPSDRFSAERTGGSVSTLTIQRTQQEDSAVYLCASSLLPTSGSYNEQFFGPGTRLTVL.

By frequency in the sample, this clone is medium-sized. This rearrangement joins TRBV20-1 to TRBJ2-7; D not resolved. CDR1 and CDR2 from the germline V gene are DFQATT and SNEGSKA (reference sequence). V lost 3 bases, J lost 5 bases, and 20 bases lay in between. This CDR3 is 15 amino acids long. The CDR3 region is CSASHLKNYGDEQYF. The DNA of the CDR3 is TGCAGTGCTAGTCATCTGAAGAACTACGGCGACGAGCAGTACTTC.

The chain uses TRBV27 and TRBJ1-1; D not certain. The germline CDR1 and CDR2 sequences are MNHEY and SMNVEV (reference sequence). The CDR3 covers 14 residues. Trimming cost V 7 bases and J 5 bases, with 17 bases left between them. Written as DNA, the CDR3 is TGTGCCAGCAAGGCATTAGGCGGCGAGACTGAAGCTTTCTTT. Translated: CASKALGGETEAFF.

This chain uses TRBV19 with TRBJ2-2; TRBD2 agrees at 8 bases. CDR1 and CDR2 from the germline V gene are LNHDA and SQIVND (reference sequence). The J segment lost 7 bases and the V segment lost 7 bases, leaving 8 bases of the junction unmatched. The CDR3 has 14 residues. The CDR3 reads CASKAGRAIGELFF. The CDR3 coding sequence is TGTGCCAGTAAGGCCGGGAGGGCCATCGGGGAGCTGTTTTTT.

The chain joins TRBV5-6 to TRBJ2-5; D perhaps matches TRBD1 (7 bases). Germline CDR1 is SGHDT and CDR2 is YYEEEE. The CDR3 consists of 13 residues. Trimming stripped 4 bases from V and 3 bases from J, with 10 bases between. The CDR3 loop reads CASSAGTEETQYF. CDR3 DNA: TGTGCCAGCAGCGCGGGGACAGAAGAGACCCAGTACTTC.